Shown below are 32 T cell receptor beta chains from a single sample sequenced in a study of vaccination and CD4 T cells after COVID-19. Their specific antigens are unknown. Cultured CD4+ T cell DNA underwent sequencing with the Oncomine TCR Beta short-read assay. TCRdb called the PCR reads again in MiXCR, with one record for every CDR3 protein. This table has under 20,000 distinct CDR3 sequences, around 80% appearing once. Treatment denoted: approximately nine-day PBMC culture with coronavirus spike peptide pools or control peptides (ViraFEST assay). This specimen was CD4+ T cells from blood, cultured in vitro, taken after SARS-CoV-2 vaccination. The receptors here all came from a human donor who received a COVID-19 vaccine.

The rearrangement uses TRBV30 and TRBJ2-3; tentative D call: TRBD2 (5 bases). The CDR3 sequence is 13 residues long. V lost 5 bases and J lost 6, with 15 bases in between. Germline CDR1 is GTSNPN and CDR2 is SVGIG (reference sequence). The DNA for the CDR3 is TGTGCCTGGGGAACTATCCCGGGGGATACGCAGTATTTT. Its protein product is CAWGTIPGDTQYF.

The DNA for the CDR3 is TGTGCCAGCAGCTTCAGGGCGGGAAACACCATATATTTT. Translated, it gives CASSFRAGNTIYF. The chain recombines TRBV7-8 with TRBJ1-3; maybe TRBD1 (5 bases). Germline V CDR1 and CDR2: SGHVS, FQNEAQ. The V and J ends lost 3 bases and 4 bases respectively, with 7 bases between them. The CDR3 is 13 residues long.

The chain has TRBV12-3 or TRBV12-4 and TRBJ2-4, with a weak D call TRBD2 (5 bases). The V and J ends lost 5 bases and 0 bases respectively, with 11 bases between them. CDR3 length: 15 residues. The DNA for the CDR3 is TGTGCCAGCAGTCCGGACGGACTAGCCAAAAACATTCAGTACTTC. This codes for CASSPDGLAKNIQYF.

The genes are TRBV20-1 and TRBJ1-2; TRBD1 agrees at 7 bases. The CDR3 extends over 13 amino acids. V was clipped by 3 bases and J by 4 bases; unmatched bases: 5. Germline V lookup: CDR1 DFQATT, CDR2 SNEGSKA (reference sequence). CDR3 sequence: CSAREGQSYGYTF. The CDR3 region has the DNA TGCAGTGCTAGGGAGGGACAGAGCTATGGCTACACCTTC.

The table lists this clonotype with a few counts. The chain carries TRBV20-1 and TRBJ1-6; 9 bases line up with TRBD1. J was trimmed by 7 bases and V by 4 bases; bases with no gene match: 8. Germline lookup yields CDR1 DFQATT and CDR2 SNEGSKA (reference sequence). The CDR3 runs 15 residues. CDR3 in DNA: TGCAGTGCTACCGGGACAGGGAGGGAAAATTCACCCCTCCACTTT. Its protein is CSATGTGRENSPLHF.

This chain joins TRBV7-9 and TRBJ1-1; perhaps TRBD1 as D (5 bases). The ends were cut back, 7 bases at V and 4 bases at J, with 16 bases in the middle. CDR1 is SEHNR, CDR2 FQNEAQ, per germline (reference sequence). CDR3 length: 14 residues. Here the CDR3 reads CASTPSGDGTEAFF. Written as DNA, the CDR3 is TGTGCCAGCACCCCTTCGGGGGACGGCACTGAAGCTTTCTTT.

The chain employs TRBV15 and TRBJ2-3; D gene uncertain. The V end lost 5 bases, the J end lost 6 bases, and 12 bases lay between the germline ends. Per the germline V gene, CDR1 is LNHNV and CDR2 is YYDKDF (reference sequence). CDR3 length: 13 amino acids. The CDR3 DNA sequence: TGTGCCACCAGCCCTCGATTCCGGGATACGCAGTATTTT. Amino acids: CATSPRFRDTQYF. The whole variable domain, remainder taken from reference TRBV15 and TRBJ2-3, is DAMVIQNPRYQVTQFGKPVTLSCSQTLNHNVMYWYQQKSSQAPKLLFHYYDKDFNNEADTPDNFQSRRPNTSFCFLDIRSPGLGDTAMYLCATSPRFRDTQYFGPGTRLTVL.

The chain employs TRBV6-1 and TRBJ1-2; perhaps TRBD1 as D (5 bases). Trimming shortened V by 9 bases and J by 2 bases, and 7 bases separated the two germline ends. Germline V lookup: CDR1 MNHNS, CDR2 SASEGT. The CDR3 extends over 11 amino acids. CDR3 coding DNA: TGTGCCAGTCAGGGAAACTATGGCTACACCTTC. Protein product: CASQGNYGYTF.

J is TRBJ1-2 and V is TRBV7-2; D call uncertain. The CDR3 contains 14 residues. Per germline, CDR1 SGHTA and CDR2 FQGNSA. V gave up 3 bases and J gave up 8 bases, with 16 bases separating them. CDR3 sequence reads: CASSFRPNSGGYTF. In DNA form, the CDR3 reads TGTGCCAGCAGCTTTCGACCAAATAGTGGCGGCTACACCTTC.

The chain joins TRBV2 to TRBJ2-3; 10 nucleotides agree with TRBD1. The length of the CDR3 is 13 residues. Germline lookup yields CDR1 SNHLY and CDR2 FYNNEI. The V and J ends lost 8 bases and 4 bases, in that order; junction bases with no gene match: 3. For the CDR3, the DNA is TGTGCCAGCGGGACAGGGGAAGCAGATACGCAGTATTTT. Translating it yields CASGTGEADTQYF.

This clonotype came up a few times. The rearrangement joins TRBV21-1 to TRBJ1-1; the table's D call, TRBD1, was not checked against the DNA. TRBV21-1 is recorded as a pseudogene. The CDR3 runs 18 residues. The CDR3 sequence: CASSPRRGPLGPNTEAFF. The CDR3 region has the DNA TGTGCCAGCAGCCCCCGCCGCGGCCCCCTAGGACCAAACACTGAAGCTTTCTTT.

This chain links TRBV27 with TRBJ1-2; D is ambiguous. Germline lookup yields CDR1 MNHEY and CDR2 SMNVEV (reference sequence). Between the trimmed V and J ends, which lost 7 bases and 5 bases, there was a span of 23 bases. The CDR3 extends over 16 amino acids. CDR3 DNA sequence: TGTGCCAGCAACCTCCGGGATTCCCTCGGAGGGTATGGCTACACCTTC. Its protein is CASNLRDSLGGYGYTF.

The genes are TRBV12-3 or TRBV12-4 and TRBJ2-7; a weak D match, TRBD1 (5 bases). The CDR3 is made up of 16 amino acids. V was pared by 5 bases and J by 0 bases, with 17 bases between. CDR3 in DNA: TGTGCCAGCAGTCAGGCTAGGAACAGGTACTCCTACGAGCAGTACTTC. Protein product: CASSQARNRYSYEQYF.

J is TRBJ2-2 and V is TRBV6-1, with D perhaps matching TRBD2 (7 bases). Germline CDR1 and CDR2: MNHNS and SASEGT. The CDR3 covers 15 residues. V gave up 4 bases and J gave up 3 bases, with 12 bases separating them. The CDR3 protein is CASSGGGADTGELFF. In DNA form, the CDR3 reads TGTGCCAGCAGTGGAGGGGGGGCCGACACCGGGGAGCTGTTTTTT.

V gene TRBV6-1 combines with J gene TRBJ2-7; D is uncertain. Per germline, CDR1 MNHNS and CDR2 SASEGT. V lost 4 bases to trimming and J lost 2 bases, with 12 bases between them. CDR3 length equals 14 residues. In DNA, the CDR3 is TGTGCCAGCAGTGGGGAAAGGTGGGCCTACGAGCAGTACTTC. Protein: CASSGERWAYEQYF.

This clonotype was seen more than once but under ten times. The rearrangement joins TRBV6-2 or TRBV6-3 to TRBJ1-2; a possible D gene is TRBD1 (6 bases). The V and J ends lost 10 bases and 5 bases respectively, with 17 bases between them. The germline V gene has CDR1 MNHEY and CDR2 SVGEGT. The CDR3 loop spans 13 amino acids. The CDR3 bases are TGTGCCACCCAGCGGACAGCCTCTTATGGCTACACCTTC. This sequence encodes CATQRTASYGYTF.

The V call is TRBV20-1, the J call TRBJ2-1, with 7 bases fitting TRBD2. The V gene end was trimmed by 0 bases and the J gene end by 0 bases; junction bases not matched to a gene: 11. The germline V gene encodes CDR1 DFQATT and CDR2 SNEGSKA (reference sequence). The CDR3 runs to 18 residues. The CDR3 bases are TGCAGTGCTAGAGATCGGGAGGCTAAACCTAGCTCCTACAATGAGCAGTTCTTC. Its protein is CSARDREAKPSSYNEQFF.

This chain connects TRBV27 to TRBJ1-2, with 9 bases identical to TRBD1. The J segment lost 4 bases and the V segment lost 8 bases, leaving 14 bases of the junction unmatched. This CDR3 is 16 amino acids long. Germline-derived CDR1 and CDR2 are MNHEY and SMNVEV (reference sequence). CDR3: CASVSTGGVGSYGYTF. The CDR3 DNA reads TGTGCCAGCGTCAGTACAGGGGGCGTCGGTAGCTATGGCTACACCTTC.

V is TRBV19 and J is TRBJ1-5, with a weak D call TRBD1 (6 bases). V was trimmed by 5 bases and J by 2 bases, leaving 28 bases between them. There are 20 residues in the CDR3. Germline CDR1 and CDR2: LNHDA and SQIVND (reference sequence). The DNA of the CDR3 is TGTGCCAGTAGTCAGACCCTAGCACAGGGTTTCAGCTCGGGCAATCAGCCCCAGCATTTT. This gives the protein CASSQTLAQGFSSGNQPQHF.

In nucleotides, the CDR3 is TGCAGTGCTAGAGTCAGCGACAGGGGCATGGCTGGGGCCAACGTCCTGACTTTC. Protein product: CSARVSDRGMAGANVLTF. The J gene is TRBJ2-6, the V gene TRBV20-1; 8 bases map to TRBD1. The V gene end was trimmed by 1 base and the J gene end by 2 bases; junction bases not matched to a gene: 10. Germline CDR1 is DFQATT and CDR2 is SNEGSKA (reference sequence). The CDR3 has 18 amino acids.

The chain joins TRBV5-4 to TRBJ1-6; D gene ambiguous. Germline assignment: CDR1 SGHNT and CDR2 YYREEE (reference sequence). Trimming took off 4 bases at V and 9 bases at J, with 17 bases between the two ends. CDR3 length: 15 residues. The CDR3 bases are TGTGCCAGCAGCGGTGGCGGCAGGCAAGGTTCACCCCTCCACTTT. It translates to CASSGGGRQGSPLHF.

The rearrangement links TRBV6-2 or TRBV6-3 to TRBJ1-2; D is uncertain. Trimming left V 2 bases short and J 10 bases short, with 14 bases between. This CDR3 region has 13 residues. Germline-derived CDR1 and CDR2 are MNHEY and SVGEGT. CDR3 protein: CASSYRATGDYTF. CDR3 in DNA: TGTGCCAGCAGTTACAGGGCCACGGGAGACTACACCTTC.

The genes are TRBV9 and TRBJ1-2, with D hard to call. The CDR3 consists of 13 residues. Trimming removed 3 bases at V and 8 bases at J, with 14 bases between. Germline CDR1 is SGDLS and CDR2 is YYNGEE. CDR3 coding DNA: TGTGCCAGCAGCGCAAGGGCGCCTTCGGGCTACACCTTC. The encoded protein is CASSARAPSGYTF.

The rearrangement uses TRBV12-5 and TRBJ1-1; no clear D. The CDR3 runs 14 residues. The germline V gene has CDR1 LGHNT and CDR2 FRNRAP. V was shortened by 5 bases and J by 1 base, with 11 bases between the two germline ends. The CDR3 is CASGATSGNTEAFF. CDR3 sequence (DNA): TGTGCTAGTGGTGCTACTTCTGGGAACACTGAAGCTTTCTTT.

The table lists this clonotype with a count of one. This chain connects TRBV11-3 to TRBJ1-1; D ambiguous. V was trimmed by 4 bases and J by 3 bases, leaving 9 bases between them. The germline CDR1 and CDR2 sequences are SGHNT and YENEEA. CDR3 length: 13 amino acids. The CDR3 DNA follows: TGTGCCAGCAGCTATTCTATCGACACTGAAGCTTTCTTT. This gives the protein CASSYSIDTEAFF. Complete variable domain (other parts from reference TRBV11-3 and TRBJ1-1): EAGVVQSPRYKIIEKKQPVAFWCNPISGHNTLYWYLQNLGQGPELLIRYENEEAVDDSQLPKDRFSAERLKGVDSTLKIQPAELGDSAVYLCASSYSIDTEAFFGQGTRLTVV.

V and J are TRBV24-1 and TRBJ1-2; 8 bases line up with TRBD1. Germline values: CDR1 KGHDR, CDR2 SFDVKD. V shed 7 bases, J shed 3 bases, and the junction held 3 bases outside the gene matches. The CDR3 is made up of 13 amino acids. The CDR3 here is CATRQGADYGYTF. As DNA, the CDR3 is TGTGCCACCAGGCAGGGGGCGGACTATGGCTACACCTTC.

The chain has TRBV2 and TRBJ1-2, with a weak D call TRBD1 (5 bases). The V gene lost 4 bases and the J gene lost 7 bases, with 10 bases spanning the gap. The germline CDR1 and CDR2 sequences are SNHLY and FYNNEI. The CDR3 extends over 12 amino acids. The CDR3 DNA follows: TGTGCCAGCAGTGCGGGGGTGAGTGGCTACACCTTC. Amino acids: CASSAGVSGYTF.

This clonotype was observed a single time. The CDR3: CASSFGVKGQETQYF. CDR3 DNA: TGTGCCAGCAGTTTCGGCGTAAAGGGTCAAGAGACCCAGTACTTC. The chain carries TRBV12-3 or TRBV12-4 and TRBJ2-5; no definite D call. Trimming cost V 3 bases and J 2 bases, with 13 bases left between them. The CDR3 has 15 residues.

The CDR3 spells CASSPRYSGNTIYF. The CDR3 DNA reads TGTGCCAGCTCACCCCGATACTCTGGAAACACCATATATTTT. This rearrangement joins TRBV18 to TRBJ1-3; D not certain. V lost 3 bases and J 0 bases, leaving 6 bases between the germline ends. The CDR3 is 14 residues long. Germline CDR1 and CDR2: KGHSH and LQKENI.

The chain employs TRBV15 and TRBJ2-3; TRBD2 is a possible D gene (6 bases). This CDR3 region has 13 residues. Deletions cut 9 bases from V and 5 bases from J, with 15 bases between. Germline V gene sequence: CDR1 LNHNV, CDR2 YYDKDF (reference sequence). The CDR3 loop reads CATRDAPRDTQYF. CDR3 in DNA: TGTGCCACGCGGGACGCGCCCAGAGATACGCAGTATTTT.

The CDR3 loop is CASSWSRDRAETQYF. The CDR3 DNA is TGCGCCAGCAGCTGGTCTAGGGACAGGGCAGAGACCCAGTACTTC. The chain combines TRBV5-1 with TRBJ2-5; 9 bases map to TRBD1. The J segment lost 4 bases and the V segment lost 3 bases, leaving 7 bases of the junction unmatched. The V gene's germline CDR1 is SGHRS and CDR2 YFSETQ. The CDR3 is 15 residues long.

V is TRBV19 and J is TRBJ1-2; 9 bases map to TRBD1. The CDR3 spans 15 residues. The ends lost 5 bases at V and 4 bases at J; junction bases unmatched: 8. Germline V gene lookup returns CDR1 LNHDA and CDR2 SQIVND (reference sequence). CDR3 coding DNA: TGTGCCAGTAGTCAACAGGGGGCGTCCGCCTATGGCTACACCTTC. Its protein is CASSQQGASAYGYTF. The variable domain in full, with the rest retrieved from reference TRBV19 and TRBJ1-2, is DGGITQSPKYLFRKEGQNVTLSCEQNLNHDAMYWYRQDPGQGLRLIYYSQIVNDFQKGDIAEGYSVSREKKESFPLTVTSAQKNPTAFYLCASSQQGASAYGYTFGSGTRLTVV.